These 9 T cell receptor beta chains share one sample of origin, sequenced in a study of PD-1 blockade in mismatch repair-deficient tumors. Sequencing used immunoSEQ multiplex PCR; TCRdb keeps in-frame clones, though not all of them. The top ten clones hold 20% of a sample with approximately 25,000 clones, 83% of them seen once. The source material was peripheral blood, sampled 12 weeks after starting pembrolizumab. The source is an adult with mismatch repair-deficient cancer.

The CDR3 protein is CASSGQAAYGYTF. CDR3 bases: TGTGCCAGTAGTGGACAGGCCGCCTATGGCTACACCTTC. The chain uses TRBV19 and TRBJ1-2; TRBD1 aligns across 7 bases. The CDR3 is made up of 13 amino acids. The V and J ends lost 5 bases and 4 bases, in that order; junction bases with no gene match: 4. CDR1 is LNHDA, CDR2 SQIVND, per germline (reference sequence).

This clone showed up just once. V is TRBV28 and J is TRBJ2-3; D may correspond to TRBD1 or TRBD2 (7 bases each). V lost 2 bases to trimming and J lost 8 bases, with 14 bases between them. Germline values: CDR1 MDHEN, CDR2 SYDVKM. The CDR3 sequence is 14 residues long. The chain's CDR3 is CASSLLQGGGTQYF. The CDR3 DNA reads as TGTGCCAGCAGTTTACTTCAGGGGGGGGGTACGCAGTATTTT.

Notes on this clone: An end of the junction differs from the germline gene, which may be a read error. This chain joins TRBV6-6 and TRBJ2-1; no reliable D call. This CDR3 comprises 9 residues. Germline values: CDR1 MNHNY, CDR2 SVGAGI (reference sequence). Here the CDR3 DNA reads TGTGCCAGCAGTTACCCTCTGGTCTTC. This codes for CASSYPLVF.

V and J are TRBV11-2 and TRBJ2-7; 7 bases fit TRBD1. There are 13 residues in the CDR3. The V gene end was trimmed by 3 bases and the J gene end by 2 bases; junction bases not matched to a gene: 1. Germline CDR1 reads SGHAT; CDR2 reads FQNNGV. The chain's CDR3 is CASSFGTAYEQYF. CDR3 nucleotides: TGTGCCAGCAGCTTTGGGACAGCCTACGAGCAGTACTTC.

V is TRBV6-6 and J is TRBJ2-2, with 9 nucleotides matching TRBD2. V lost 7 bases, J lost 1 base, and 4 bases stayed unmatched. The CDR3 extends over 15 amino acids. CDR1 MNHNY and CDR2 SVGAGI come from the germline V gene (reference sequence). The CDR3 is CASTHSGGNTGELFF. In DNA form, the CDR3 reads TGTGCCAGCACACATAGCGGGGGGAACACCGGGGAGCTGTTTTTT.

In this sample, this clone turned up once. This rearrangement joins TRBV7-9 to TRBJ2-7; D gene unclear. Germline V lookup: CDR1 SEHNR, CDR2 FQNEAQ (reference sequence). V gave up 4 bases and J gave up 0 bases, with 7 bases separating them. This CDR3 has 13 residues. The DNA of the CDR3 is TGTGCCAGCAGCTACAGCCACTCCTACGAGCAGTACTTC. The encoded protein is CASSYSHSYEQYF. Filled out from reference TRBV7-9 and TRBJ2-7, the complete variable domain reads DTGVSQNPRHKITKRGQNVTFRCDPISEHNRLYWYRQTLGQGPEFLTYFQNEAQLEKSRLLSDRFSAERPKGSFSTLEIQRTEQGDSAMYLCASSYSHSYEQYFGPGTRLTVT.

The chain joins TRBV20-1 to TRBJ2-7; D could derive from TRBD1 or TRBD2 (5 bases each). The CDR3 sequence is 11 residues long. The V gene lost 1 base and the J gene lost 6 bases, with 7 bases spanning the gap. Germline V gives CDR1 DFQATT, CDR2 SNEGSKA (reference sequence). The CDR3 loop reads CSARAGPEQYF. Here the CDR3 DNA reads TGCAGTGCTAGAGCGGGGCCCGAGCAGTACTTC.

This sequence joins TRBV9 and TRBJ2-2, with no clear D. This CDR3 is built from 12 residues. Germline V lookup: CDR1 SGDLS, CDR2 YYNGEE. The V gene lost 0 bases and the J gene lost 3 bases, with 0 bases spanning the gap. Here the CDR3 reads CASSVDTGELFF. DNA of the CDR3: TGTGCCAGCAGCGTAGACACCGGGGAGCTGTTTTTT.

The rearrangement uses TRBV27 and TRBJ2-3, with TRBD2 matching 8 bases. Trimming removed 2 bases from V and 2 bases from J; junction bases left unmatched: 6. The CDR3 is 16 amino acids. Germline V gives CDR1 MNHEY, CDR2 SMNVEV (reference sequence). The CDR3 here is CASSLRLREVTDTQYF. DNA of the CDR3: TGTGCCAGCAGTTTACGGTTGCGGGAGGTCACAGATACGCAGTATTTT.